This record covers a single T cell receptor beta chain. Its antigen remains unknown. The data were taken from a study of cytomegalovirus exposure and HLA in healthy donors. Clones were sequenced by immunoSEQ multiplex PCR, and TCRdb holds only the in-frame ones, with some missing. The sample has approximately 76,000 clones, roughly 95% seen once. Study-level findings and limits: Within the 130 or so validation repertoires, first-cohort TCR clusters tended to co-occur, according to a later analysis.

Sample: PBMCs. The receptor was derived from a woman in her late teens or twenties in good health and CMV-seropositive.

The CDR3 sequence: CASSSNRAAYEQYF. In DNA form, the CDR3 reads TGTGCCAGCAGCTCCAACAGGGCAGCCTACGAGCAGTACTTC. The rearrangement joins TRBV7-2 to TRBJ2-7; a weak D match, TRBD1 (6 bases). This CDR3 is 14 amino acids long. V was pared by 4 bases and J by 2 bases, with 12 bases between. Germline V CDR1 and CDR2: SGHTA, FQGNSA.